The 22 T cell receptor beta chains presented below share a single source sample, sequenced in a study of cytomegalovirus exposure and HLA in healthy donors. The PCR used 60 Vbeta and 13 Jbeta primers. This table comes from immunoSEQ multiplex PCR, and its TCRdb copy is limited to in-frame clones, with some not included. Among 150,000 to 180,000 clones, about 80% were seen once, and the ten largest hold roughly 12%. The sample taken for sequencing was PBMCs. All receptors come from a man aged 25 to 40 in good health and CMV-seropositive.

The rearrangement uses TRBV7-3 and TRBJ2-1, with D perhaps matching TRBD2 (5 bases). CDR1 and CDR2 from the germline V gene are SGHTA and FQGTGA. The CDR3 is 14 residues long. V was pared by 5 bases and J by 5 bases, with 13 bases between. CDR3 DNA: TGTGCCAGCAGCGGGAGCCCTCAGGACAATGAGCAGTTCTTC. It translates to CASSGSPQDNEQFF.

There are a few counts of this clone. Other DNA sequences in the same sample also yield this CDR3. The chain links TRBV5-1 to TRBJ2-2; no firm D call. V was shortened by 2 bases and J by 0 bases, with 11 bases between the two germline ends. Germline V gene lookup returns CDR1 SGHRS and CDR2 YFSETQ. There are 16 residues in the CDR3. The CDR3 DNA reads TGCGCCAGCAGCTTTCCGACACGAACGAACACCGGGGAGCTGTTTTTT. It specifies CASSFPTRTNTGELFF.

The rearrangement links TRBV7-9 to TRBJ1-1; 9 bases agree with TRBD1. J was trimmed by 4 bases and V by 1 base; bases with no gene match: 1. Germline lookup yields CDR1 SEHNR and CDR2 FQNEAQ (reference sequence). The CDR3 has 14 residues. CDR3: CASSLDRGPTEAFF. The CDR3 DNA is TGTGCCAGCAGCTTAGACAGGGGGCCCACTGAAGCTTTCTTT.

In its sample, this clone was seen a few times. J is TRBJ2-3 and V is TRBV4-1; 11 bases are shared with TRBD2. The germline gives CDR1 MGHRA, CDR2 YSYEKL. V trimming: 4 bases; J trimming: 0 bases; junction bases outside the gene matches: 6. The CDR3 has 17 residues. CDR3: CASSLLAGGTSTDTQYF. For the CDR3, the DNA is TGCGCCAGCAGCCTCCTAGCGGGAGGAACTAGCACAGATACGCAGTATTTT.

The gene calls are TRBV14 and TRBJ2-1; 10 bases line up with TRBD2. Germline lookup yields CDR1 SGHDN and CDR2 FVKESK. The ends lost 0 bases at V and 10 bases at J; junction bases unmatched: 12. The CDR3 contains 17 residues. The CDR3, as DNA: TGTGCCAGCAGCCAAGAAACAGCGGGAGGGCCCTCCGGGGAGCAGTTCTTC. It translates to CASSQETAGGPSGEQFF. The whole variable domain, remainder taken from reference TRBV14 and TRBJ2-1, is EAGVTQFPSHSVIEKGQTVTLRCDPISGHDNLYWYRRVMGKEIKFLLHFVKESKQDESGMPNNRFLAERTGGTYSTLKVQPAELEDSGVYFCASSQETAGGPSGEQFFGPGTRLTVL.

The gene calls are TRBV18 and TRBJ2-3; D possibly corresponds to TRBD1 (5 bases). The ends were cut back, 2 bases at V and 4 bases at J, with 7 bases in the middle. CDR1 and CDR2 (germline): KGHSH, LQKENI. The CDR3 has 13 amino acids. CDR3 in amino acids: CASSPEGADTQYF. The CDR3 DNA is TGTGCCAGCTCACCAGAAGGGGCAGATACGCAGTATTTT.

The rearrangement joins TRBV5-1 to TRBJ2-7; TRBD1 matches at 7 bases. V was pared by 3 bases and J by 3 bases, with 12 bases of the junction left unmatched. Germline V lookup: CDR1 SGHRS, CDR2 YFSETQ. The CDR3 runs 16 residues. CDR3 nucleotides: TGCGCCAGCAGCTCGTTTTCGGGACAGAGAAGCTACGAGCAGTACTTC. Translation: CASSSFSGQRSYEQYF.

The rearrangement links TRBV5-4 to TRBJ2-7; 7 bases are a match to TRBD1. This CDR3 has 16 residues. V shed 4 bases, J shed 7 bases, and the junction held 17 bases outside the gene matches. CDR1 SGHNT and CDR2 YYREEE come from the germline V gene (reference sequence). CDR3 amino acids: CASSPAGEQGNREQYF. The CDR3 DNA follows: TGTGCCAGCAGCCCTGCTGGGGAACAGGGGAATCGGGAGCAGTACTTC.

The V call is TRBV10-3, the J call TRBJ2-3; D possibly corresponds to TRBD2 (6 bases). CDR3 length: 15 amino acids. Trimming stripped 4 bases from V and 0 bases from J, with 11 bases between. Germline values: CDR1 ENHRY, CDR2 SYGVKD. CDR3 in DNA: TGTGCCATCAGTGTTGATAGCGGTAGCACAGATACGCAGTATTTT. As protein: CAISVDSGSTDTQYF.

The rearrangement joins TRBV5-8 to TRBJ1-2; maybe TRBD1 (5 bases). Per germline, CDR1 SGHTS and CDR2 YDEGEE. The CDR3 extends over 14 amino acids. V dropped 6 bases and J dropped 0 bases, with 12 bases sitting between them. CDR3 bases: TGTGCCAGCACCATACGACAGACTAACTATGGCTACACCTTC. It specifies CASTIRQTNYGYTF.

The CDR3 here is CASRPQGNTEAFF. The CDR3 DNA reads as TGTGCCAGCAGACCACAGGGGAACACTGAAGCTTTCTTT. The V and J genes are TRBV2 and TRBJ1-1, with a tentative D call TRBD1 (6 bases). V was shortened by 6 bases and J by 1 base, with 9 bases between the two germline ends. The CDR3 covers 13 residues. Per germline, CDR1 SNHLY and CDR2 FYNNEI.

The chain recombines TRBV11-2 with TRBJ2-3, with 9 bases fitting TRBD2. This CDR3 spans 14 amino acids. Looked up from germline, CDR1 is SGHAT and CDR2 is FQNNGV. J was trimmed by 4 bases and V by 6 bases; bases with no gene match: 5. CDR3 DNA: TGTGCCAGCAGGAGTAGCGGGAGCCCAGATACGCAGTATTTT. It translates to CASRSSGSPDTQYF.

This sequence joins TRBV10-3 and TRBJ2-1, with 9 bases lining up with TRBD1. The CDR3 extends over 14 amino acids. The V segment lost 4 bases and the J segment 7 bases; nucleotides outside the gene matches: 5. CDR1 ENHRY and CDR2 SYGVKD come from the germline V gene. Here the CDR3 reads CAISAGQGGNEQFF. CDR3 in DNA: TGTGCCATCAGTGCGGGACAGGGAGGGAATGAGCAGTTCTTC.

The chain uses TRBV10-2 and TRBJ2-1, with TRBD2 matching 12 bases. V lost 5 bases and J lost 0; bases outside the gene matches: 8. CDR3 length equals 18 residues. The germline V gene encodes CDR1 WSHSY and CDR2 SAAADI. CDR3 amino acids: CASSPGLAGPSSYNEQFF. CDR3 coding DNA: TGCGCCAGCAGTCCGGGACTAGCGGGTCCGAGCTCCTACAATGAGCAGTTCTTC.

The V gene is TRBV11-1, the J gene TRBJ2-3, with TRBD1 matching over 7 bases. The CDR3 runs to 15 residues. V lost 5 bases to trimming and J lost 0 bases; unmatched junction nucleotides: 5. Germline CDR1 reads SGHAT; CDR2 reads FQDESV (reference sequence). In nucleotides, the CDR3 is TGTGCCAGCAGCGGGACAGACGCTAGCACAGATACGCAGTATTTT. It specifies CASSGTDASTDTQYF.

For this clone: Other DNA sequences within the sample encode an identical CDR3. The rearrangement links TRBV19 to TRBJ1-5; TRBD1 aligns across 7 bases. From germline, CDR1 is LNHDA and CDR2 SQIVND (reference sequence). V trimming: 1 base; J trimming: 7 bases; junction bases outside the gene matches: 4. The CDR3 is 14 amino acids. CDR3 nucleotide sequence: TGTGCCAGTAGTATAGGACAGGGTGGGCAGCCCCAGCATTTT. Translation gives CASSIGQGGQPQHF.

This sequence joins TRBV6-6 and TRBJ1-2; 8 bases map to TRBD1. V lost 2 bases to trimming and J lost 4 bases; unmatched junction nucleotides: 6. This CDR3 region has 15 residues. Germline CDR1 MNHNY, CDR2 SVGAGI (reference sequence). CDR3 in amino acids: CASSYGTGDPYGYTF. The CDR3, as DNA: TGTGCCAGCAGTTACGGGACAGGAGACCCCTATGGCTACACCTTC.

This clone was seen a few times. The V gene is TRBV7-8, the J gene TRBJ1-5, with D unclear. V was trimmed by 1 base and J by 7 bases, leaving 11 bases between them. The CDR3 has 14 residues. From germline, CDR1 is SGHVS and CDR2 FQNEAQ. In DNA form, the CDR3 reads TGTGCCAGCAGCTTAGGGAGGGATAGGCAGCCCCAGCATTTT. This codes for CASSLGRDRQPQHF.

This chain connects TRBV9 to TRBJ1-1, with D hard to call. The CDR3 contains 16 residues. Trimming left V 0 bases short and J 3 bases short, with 15 bases between. The germline V gene has CDR1 SGDLS and CDR2 YYNGEE. The CDR3 protein is CASSVVITPRDTEAFF. The CDR3 DNA reads as TGTGCCAGCAGCGTAGTTATCACCCCTCGGGACACTGAAGCTTTCTTT.

The V and J genes are TRBV19 and TRBJ2-7, with D perhaps matching TRBD2 (6 bases). Germline CDR1 is LNHDA and CDR2 is SQIVND (reference sequence). CDR3 length: 14 residues. Trimming cost V 3 bases and J 6 bases, with 15 bases left between them. CDR3 bases: TGTGCCAGTAGTATTGCTTCGGGGGAAGGCGAGCAGTACTTC. Translation gives CASSIASGEGEQYF.

This chain joins TRBV14 and TRBJ2-1, with 7 bases that match TRBD2. V shed 4 bases and J 2 bases; nucleotides not matched to a gene: 8. Germline-derived CDR1 and CDR2 are SGHDN and FVKESK. CDR3 length: 16 amino acids. DNA of the CDR3: TGTGCCAGCAGCCGGTATAGCGGGTCCACCTACAATGAGCAGTTCTTC. Encoded protein: CASSRYSGSTYNEQFF.

The chain links TRBV11-3 to TRBJ2-7; the match to TRBD2 covers 10 bases. The germline V gene encodes CDR1 SGHNT and CDR2 YENEEA. The CDR3 totals 16 residues. Germline trimming cut 9 bases from V and 2 bases from J; bases unmatched to any gene: 13. The CDR3 sequence: CARTVRGLAITYEQYF. Here the CDR3 DNA reads TGTGCCAGAACGGTCAGGGGACTAGCGATTACCTACGAGCAGTACTTC. The complete variable domain, with remaining parts taken from reference TRBV11-3 and TRBJ2-7, reads EAGVVQSPRYKIIEKKQPVAFWCNPISGHNTLYWYLQNLGQGPELLIRYENEEAVDDSQLPKDRFSAERLKGVDSTLKIQPAELGDSAVYLCARTVRGLAITYEQYFGPGTRLTVT.